Listed here is a single T cell receptor (beta chain). The antigen is undetermined. Assay used: immunoSEQ multiplex PCR; TCRdb lists only in-frame clones, some missing. The sample holds approximately 140,000 clones; about 92% are singletons and the top ten take more than 3%. This entry comes from a study of T cell responses to AZD1222 COVID-19 vaccine. Study-level points and caveats: Among the donors, most were white British and more were female, and clonal diversity was possibly underestimated.

The CDR3 extends over 13 amino acids. Trimming cost V 4 bases and J 1 base, with 8 bases left between them. Germline CDR1 and CDR2: LGHDT and YNNKEL (reference sequence). The TCR comes from an adult who received the AZD1222 COVID-19 vaccine. The starting material was peripheral blood, obtained 28 days after the second AZD1222 dose. This chain uses TRBV3-1 (or the pseudogene TRBV3-2) with TRBJ2-7; perhaps TRBD1 as D (5 bases). CDR3 in amino acids: CASSLGHSYEQYF. In DNA, the CDR3 is TGTGCCAGCAGCCTCGGACATTCCTACGAGCAGTACTTC.